The clone carrying this T cell receptor beta chain was counted a single time. The data originate from a study of blood T cell repertoires in COVID-19. About the research overall: Sources were T cells, B-cell-depleted T cells, or PBMCs; the material itself was cDNA or gDNA.

Original data processing: Estimation of nucleated cell counts relied on the amplification of reference gene primers. Only in-frame clones appear in the TCRdb table, and some are missing; sequencing was by immunoSEQ multiplex PCR. The DNA gave D and trimming, while V, J and clone size come from that table. The sample includes about 130,000 clones, roughly 83% seen only once; the top ten take 16%. The CDR3 is 12 amino acids. Germline loops: CDR1 SGHAT, CDR2 FQDESV (reference sequence). The V end was cut by 5 bases, the J end by 4 bases, with 8 bases between. The V call is TRBV11-1, the J call TRBJ1-1; D gene uncertain. This clonotype originated in a woman in her fifties or sixties with acute or convalescent COVID-19. The sequenced sample was peripheral blood. The CDR3 here is CASSPLGTEAFF. CDR3 DNA: TGTGCCAGCAGCCCCCTCGGCACTGAAGCTTTCTTT. Full variable domain (outside the CDR3, taken from reference TRBV11-1 and TRBJ1-1): EAEVAQSPRYKITEKSQAVAFWCDPISGHATLYWYRQILGQGPELLVQFQDESVVDDSQLPKDRFSAERLKGVDSTLKIQPAELGDSAMYLCASSPLGTEAFFGQGTRLTVV.